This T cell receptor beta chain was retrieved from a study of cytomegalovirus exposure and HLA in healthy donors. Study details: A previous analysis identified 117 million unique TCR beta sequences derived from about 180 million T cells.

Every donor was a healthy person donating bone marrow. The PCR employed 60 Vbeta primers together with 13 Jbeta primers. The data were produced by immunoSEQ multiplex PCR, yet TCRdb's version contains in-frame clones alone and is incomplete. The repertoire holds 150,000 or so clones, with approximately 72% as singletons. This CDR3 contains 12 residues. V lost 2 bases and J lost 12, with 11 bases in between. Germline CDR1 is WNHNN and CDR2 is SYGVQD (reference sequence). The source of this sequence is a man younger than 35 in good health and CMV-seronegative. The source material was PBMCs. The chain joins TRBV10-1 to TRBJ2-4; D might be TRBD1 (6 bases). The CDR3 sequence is CASSETTGTQYF. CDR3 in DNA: TGCGCCAGCAGTGAGACAACAGGGACTCAGTACTTC.